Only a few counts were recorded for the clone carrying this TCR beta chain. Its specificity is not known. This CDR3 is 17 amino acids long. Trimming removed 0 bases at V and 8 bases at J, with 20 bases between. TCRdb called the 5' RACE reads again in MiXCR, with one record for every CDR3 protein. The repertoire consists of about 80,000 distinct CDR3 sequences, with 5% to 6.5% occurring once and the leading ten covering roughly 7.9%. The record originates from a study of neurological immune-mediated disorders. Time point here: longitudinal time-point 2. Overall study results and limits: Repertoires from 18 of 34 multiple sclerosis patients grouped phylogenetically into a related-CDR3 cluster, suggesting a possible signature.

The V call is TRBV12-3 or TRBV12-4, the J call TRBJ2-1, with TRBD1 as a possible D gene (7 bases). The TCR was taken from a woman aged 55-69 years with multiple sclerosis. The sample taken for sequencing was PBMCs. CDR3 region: CASSLALPGGFVDEQFF. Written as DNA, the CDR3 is TGTGCCAGCAGTTTAGCGCTTCCAGGGGGGTTTGTGGATGAGCAGTTCTTC.